What follows are 12 T cell receptor beta chains derived from one specimen sequenced in a study of blood T cell repertoires in COVID-19. Repertoires were generated with immunoSEQ multiplex PCR, while TCRdb's copy carries only in-frame clones and drops some. Among about 190,000 clones listed, 86% were seen once. Sequencing was done on a sample of PBMCs or T cells enriched from blood (not recorded which). Every receptor here comes from a woman in her thirties or forties in a cohort exposed to, infected with or recovered from COVID-19 (not recorded which).

This clone was counted between two and nine times. The J gene is TRBJ1-2, the V gene TRBV6-5; no clear D gene. CDR1 MNHEY and CDR2 SVGAGI come from the germline V gene. This CDR3 has 16 residues. V was clipped by 2 bases and J by 2 bases, with 15 bases between them. The CDR3 coding sequence is TGTGCCAGCAGTTACGGAGGGAGAGAGAACAACTATGGCTACACCTTC. This gives the protein CASSYGGRENNYGYTF.

This rearrangement joins TRBV5-1 to TRBJ2-5; TRBD2 agrees at 9 bases. Germline V gives CDR1 SGHRS, CDR2 YFSETQ. The CDR3 is made up of 16 amino acids. The V and J ends lost 2 bases and 0 bases, in that order; junction bases with no gene match: 5. In DNA form, the CDR3 reads TGCGCCAGCAGCTTCCGACTAGCGGAAGACCAAGAGACCCAGTACTTC. It yields the protein CASSFRLAEDQETQYF. The full variable domain, in which reference TRBV5-1 and TRBJ2-5 provide the parts outside the CDR3, is KAGVTQTPRYLIKTRGQQVTLSCSPISGHRSVSWYQQTPGQGLQFLFEYFSETQRNKGNFPGRFSGRQFSNSRSEMNVSTLELGDSALYLCASSFRLAEDQETQYFGPGTRLLVL.

This rearrangement joins TRBV29-1 to TRBJ1-1; no firm D call. The length of the CDR3 is 10 residues. V was cut by 4 bases and J by 9 bases, with 9 bases left in between. The germline gives CDR1 SQVTM, CDR2 ANQGSEA. CDR3 sequence: CSVVLSQAFF. The CDR3 nucleotides read TGCAGCGTTGTCCTCTCCCAAGCTTTCTTT.

Here the CDR3 reads CASSPNPVNTEAFF. DNA of the CDR3: TGCGCCAGCAGCCCAAATCCGGTGAACACTGAAGCTTTCTTT. The chain employs TRBV4-1 and TRBJ1-1; D ambiguous. This CDR3 is built from 14 residues. Looked up from germline, CDR1 is MGHRA and CDR2 is YSYEKL. V gave up 4 bases and J gave up 0 bases, with 9 bases separating them.

The chain carries TRBV28 and TRBJ1-1; 10 bases map to TRBD1. Unmatched junction bases numbered 2, after V lost 4 bases and J lost 3 bases. Germline CDR1 MDHEN, CDR2 SYDVKM. The CDR3 is 14 residues long. CDR3 in amino acids: CASSSGQGDTEAFF. The CDR3 bases are TGTGCCAGCAGTTCCGGACAGGGGGACACTGAAGCTTTCTTT.

With respect to this clone: The sample holds other DNA sequences that translate to the same CDR3. The chain links TRBV9 to TRBJ2-3, with TRBD2 as a possible D gene (5 bases). V was cut by 7 bases and J by 1 base, with 10 bases left in between. The CDR3 has 13 residues. CDR1 is SGDLS and CDR2 is YYNGEE in the germline V gene. CDR3 coding DNA: TGTGCCAGCTCGGTCGGGGGCACAGATACGCAGTATTTT. Translating it yields CASSVGGTDTQYF.

This chain joins TRBV7-2 and TRBJ1-1; D possibly corresponds to TRBD1 (5 bases). Germline lookup yields CDR1 SGHTA and CDR2 FQGNSA. CDR3 length: 12 amino acids. Trimming removed 3 bases from V and 5 bases from J, with 7 bases in between. DNA of the CDR3: TGTGCCAGCAGCTTGACAGAGACTGAAGCTTTCTTT. Encoded protein: CASSLTETEAFF.

The CDR3 bases are TGTGCCAGCAGCGACCAGACAGGGAGGGAAAAACTGTTTTTT. It is translated as CASSDQTGREKLFF. The V call is TRBV9, the J call TRBJ1-4, with 7 bases fitting TRBD1. This CDR3 is 14 amino acids long. From germline, CDR1 is SGDLS and CDR2 YYNGEE. J lost 8 bases, V lost 3 bases, and 7 bases had no gene match.

The chain couples TRBV28 to TRBJ1-1; weak D call: TRBD1 (6 bases). The V gene lost 5 bases and the J gene lost 4 bases, with 14 bases spanning the gap. Germline-derived CDR1 and CDR2 are MDHEN and SYDVKM. The CDR3 contains 14 residues. CDR3 in amino acids: CASSVQGLGTEAFF. The CDR3 nucleotides read TGTGCCAGCAGTGTTCAGGGGTTGGGCACTGAAGCTTTCTTT.

The rearrangement links TRBV18 to TRBJ1-4; no clear D gene. The CDR3 contains 15 residues. Trimming removed 6 bases from V and 4 bases from J, with 15 bases in between. CDR1 is KGHSH, CDR2 LQKENI, per germline. The DNA of the CDR3 is TGTGCCAGCTCGCCGGGGAGACGCAATAATGAAAAACTGTTTTTT. Translation: CASSPGRRNNEKLFF. The full variable domain, rest sourced from reference TRBV18 and TRBJ1-4, is NAGVMQNPRHLVRRRGQEARLRCSPMKGHSHVYWYRQLPEEGLKFMVYLQKENIIDESGMPKERFSAEFPKEGPSILRIQQVVRGDSAAYFCASSPGRRNNEKLFFGSGTQLSVL.

This chain joins TRBV28 and TRBJ2-1, with 8 nucleotides matching TRBD2. This CDR3 has 13 residues. Per the germline V gene, CDR1 is MDHEN and CDR2 is SYDVKM. J gave up 10 bases and V 6 bases, and 8 bases lay outside the gene matches. As DNA, the CDR3 is TGTGCCAGCAGCGAGCGGGAGAGTCAGGAGCAGTTCTTC. Its protein is CASSERESQEQFF.

This chain joins TRBV4-1 and TRBJ2-5, with 8 bases aligning to TRBD1. The CDR3 consists of 13 residues. V shed 4 bases, J shed 5 bases, and the junction held 3 bases outside the gene matches. Looked up from germline, CDR1 is MGHRA and CDR2 is YSYEKL. In DNA, the CDR3 is TGCGCCAGCAGCCTGGACAGGGAGGAGACCCAGTACTTC. Protein sequence: CASSLDREETQYF.